This TCR beta chain was profiled in a study of blood T cell repertoires in COVID-19. Unmatched junction bases numbered 12, after V lost 7 bases and J lost 6 bases. CDR3 length: 14 amino acids. Germline lookup yields CDR1 SGHTA and CDR2 FQGNSA. The method was immunoSEQ multiplex PCR; TCRdb's version includes in-frame clones alone and lacks a portion of them. The table shows almost 250,000 clones, with about 89% occurring only once. This clonotype was obtained from a woman aged 55 to 70 who had recovered from COVID-19. The chain joins TRBV7-2 to TRBJ2-7; 7 positions agree with TRBD1. Input material: peripheral blood. CDR3 bases: TGTGCCAGCAAACGGACAGGCCTCCAGGTCGAGCAGTACTTC. It encodes CASKRTGLQVEQYF. The full variable domain, rest sourced from reference TRBV7-2 and TRBJ2-7, is GAGVSQSPSNKVTEKGKDVELRCDPISGHTALYWYRQSLGQGLEFLIYFQGNSAPDKSGLPSDRFSAERTGGSVSTLTIQRTQQEDSAVYLCASKRTGLQVEQYFGPGTRLTVT.